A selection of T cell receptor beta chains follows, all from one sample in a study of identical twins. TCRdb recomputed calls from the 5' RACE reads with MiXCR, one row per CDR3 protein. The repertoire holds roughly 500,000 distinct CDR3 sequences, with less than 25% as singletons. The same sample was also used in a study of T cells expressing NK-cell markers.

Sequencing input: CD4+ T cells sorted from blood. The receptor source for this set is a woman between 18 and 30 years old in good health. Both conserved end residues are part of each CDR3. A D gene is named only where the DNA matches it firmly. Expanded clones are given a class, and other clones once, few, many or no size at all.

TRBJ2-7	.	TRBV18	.	TGTGCCAGCTCACCTGTGGGGATCTACGAGCAGTACTTC	CASSPVGIYEQYF
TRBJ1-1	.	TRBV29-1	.	TGCAGCGTTGGAGCACAGAGAACTATGAACACTGAAGCTTTCTTT	CSVGAQRTMNTEAFF
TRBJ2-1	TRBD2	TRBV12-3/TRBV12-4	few	TGTGCCAGCAGATCTAGCGGGGGCCCAAATGAGCAGTTCTTC	CASRSSGGPNEQFF
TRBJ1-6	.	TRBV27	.	TGTGCCAGCAGGGGAACAAGACTCTATAATTCACCCCTCCACTTT	CASRGTRLYNSPLHF
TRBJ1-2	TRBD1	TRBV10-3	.	TGTGCCATCAGCGACAGGGGATATGGCTACACCTTC	CAISDRGYGYTF
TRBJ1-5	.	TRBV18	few	TGTGCCAGCTCAGGCATAGGAAGGACGGGCAATCAGCCCCAGCATTTT	CASSGIGRTGNQPQHF
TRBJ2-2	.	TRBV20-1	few	TGCAGTGTCAGAGGGGGGGCAGCCACCGGGGAGCTGTTTTTT	CSVRGGAATGELFF
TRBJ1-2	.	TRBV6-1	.	TGTGCCAGCAGTGAAGGGGCAAAGAATTCTGGCTACACCTTC	CASSEGAKNSGYTF
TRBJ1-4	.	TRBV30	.	TGTGCCTGGAGTTTTTTGCGTGAAAAACTGTTTTTT	CAWSFLREKLFF
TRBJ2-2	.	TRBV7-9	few	TGTGCCAGCATCACCGGGGAGCTGTTTTTT	CASITGELFF
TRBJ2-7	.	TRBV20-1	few	TGCAGTGCTAGAGACGGGACTCAGCCCTCCTACGAGCAGTACTTC	CSARDGTQPSYEQYF
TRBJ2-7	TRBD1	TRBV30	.	TGTGCCTGGAAGGACAGGGGCGAGCAGTACTTC	CAWKDRGEQYF
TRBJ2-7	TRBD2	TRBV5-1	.	TGCGCCAGCAGCTGGGAGATGACTAGCGGGAGTCCCGGGGCCACTTGGGAGCAGTACTTC	CASSWEMTSGSPGATWEQYF
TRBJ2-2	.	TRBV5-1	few	TGCGCCAGCAGCTTGGCGGGCAGGGCGACTGCCGGGGAGCTGTTTTTT	CASSLAGRATAGELFF
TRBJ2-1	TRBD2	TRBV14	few	TGTGCCAGCAGCCAGCGGGGGGGCCGCAATGAGCAGTTCTTC	CASSQRGGRNEQFF
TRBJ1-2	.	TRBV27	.	TGTGCCACAGGACCCTCAGGTGGAGGCTACACCTTC	CATGPSGGGYTF
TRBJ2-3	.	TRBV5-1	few	TGCGCCAGCAGGGTGGAGGTGACAGATACGCAGTATTTT	CASRVEVTDTQYF
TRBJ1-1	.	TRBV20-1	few	TGCAGTGCTAGTTTATCCGGGAACACTGAAGCTTTCTTT	CSASLSGNTEAFF
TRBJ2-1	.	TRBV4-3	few	TGCGCCAGCAGCCAAGATGGGACTTCAGGGGAGCAGTTCTTC	CASSQDGTSGEQFF
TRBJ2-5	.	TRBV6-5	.	TGTGCCAGCAGTTACTCCGGACAGAACGGAGAGACCCAGTACTTC	CASSYSGQNGETQYF
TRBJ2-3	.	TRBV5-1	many	TGCGCCAGCAGCTCAACGGGGGCGAGGGCAGATACGCAGTATTTT	CASSSTGARADTQYF